This TCR beta chain was captured in a study of T cell repertoires in cytomegalovirus infection. In the study overall: Public TCR beta signatures indicated both CMV infection and matching HLA type.

TCRdb itself ran the reads through MiXCR, one entry per CDR3 protein. The table has fewer than 550,000 distinct CDR3 sequences, roughly a third seen once. The CDR3 is made up of 14 amino acids. Trimming shortened V by 2 bases and J by 2 bases, and 9 bases separated the two germline ends. The receptor comes from a human donor in good health (CMV status not recorded). Some clones in this sample may be carry-over from other donors' samples. The V and J genes are TRBV12-3 or TRBV12-4 and TRBJ2-5, with D uncertain. The material sequenced was PBMCs. The CDR3 DNA sequence: TGTGCCAGCAGTTTATGGCTCGTACAAGAGACCCAGTACTTC. Translation gives CASSLWLVQETQYF.